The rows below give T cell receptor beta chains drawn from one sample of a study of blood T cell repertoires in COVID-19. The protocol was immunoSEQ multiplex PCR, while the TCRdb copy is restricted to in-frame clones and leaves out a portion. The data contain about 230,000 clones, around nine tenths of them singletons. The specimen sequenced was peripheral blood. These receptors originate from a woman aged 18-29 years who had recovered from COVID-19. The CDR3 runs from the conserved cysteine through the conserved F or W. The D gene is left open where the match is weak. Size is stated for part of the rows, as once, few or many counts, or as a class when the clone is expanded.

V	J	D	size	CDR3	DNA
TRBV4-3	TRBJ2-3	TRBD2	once	CASSQDGLAGTPRTQYF	TGCGCCAGCAGCCAAGATGGCCTAGCGGGTACCCCGCGGACGCAGTATTTT
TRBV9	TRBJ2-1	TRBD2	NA	CASSVDSGSYGQGEQFF	TGTGCCAGCAGCGTTGATAGCGGGAGCTACGGCCAGGGTGAGCAGTTCTTC
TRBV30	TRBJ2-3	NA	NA	CAWSVGSPFGSDTQYF	TGTGCCTGGAGTGTGGGTAGCCCCTTTGGCTCAGATACGCAGTATTTT
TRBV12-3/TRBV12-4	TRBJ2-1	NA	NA	CASTQTRAVQFF	TGTGCCAGCACCCAGACTAGGGCCGTGCAGTTCTTC
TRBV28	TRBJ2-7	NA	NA	CASSPVGINSYEQYF	TGTGCCAGCAGTCCCGTTGGCATAAACTCCTACGAGCAGTACTTC
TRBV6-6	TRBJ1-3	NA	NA	CASNRGGNTIYF	TGTGCCAGCAACAGAGGGGGAAACACCATATATTTT
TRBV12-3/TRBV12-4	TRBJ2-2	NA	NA	CASSPSGELFF	TGTGCCAGCAGTCCGTCCGGGGAGCTGTTTTTT
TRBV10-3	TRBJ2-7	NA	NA	CAISGVRSYEQYF	TGTGCCATCAGTGGGGTCAGGTCCTACGAGCAGTACTTC
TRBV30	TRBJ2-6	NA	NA	CAWSVLTGANVLTF	TGTGCCTGGAGTGTACTTACCGGGGCCAACGTCCTGACTTTC
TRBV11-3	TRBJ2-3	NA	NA	CATPGDTQYF	TGTGCCACGCCCGGGGATACGCAGTATTTT
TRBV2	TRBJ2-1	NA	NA	CASSDYRGNEQFF	TGTGCCAGCAGTGACTATCGCGGTAATGAGCAGTTCTTC
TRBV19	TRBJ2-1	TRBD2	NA	CASSILTSGSMYNEQFF	TGTGCCAGTAGTATATTAACTAGCGGGAGCATGTACAATGAGCAGTTCTTC